This T cell receptor (beta chain) appears in the sequencing data of a study of T cell responses to AZD1222 COVID-19 vaccine. This clone was found once. Its antigen is unidentified. Study-wide results and caveats: Along spike, vaccine-associated CD4 TCRs were found throughout, with dominance at 160-218 and 743-854.

The method was immunoSEQ multiplex PCR; TCRdb's version includes in-frame clones alone and lacks a portion of them. There are some 150,000 clones in the sample; about 90% occur only once, and less than 5.5% lies in the top ten. Material: peripheral blood, obtained on day 0 of AZD1222 vaccination. The source is an adult in good health.

The DNA for the CDR3 is TGTGCCAGTAGTCCATCAGGGAGCGGTATCAGTGGCTACACCTTC. Protein sequence: CASSPSGSGISGYTF. The V and J genes are TRBV19 and TRBJ1-2, with TRBD1 as a possible D gene (5 bases). The V and J ends lost 5 bases and 7 bases respectively, with 20 bases between them. Per the germline V gene, CDR1 is LNHDA and CDR2 is SQIVND (reference sequence). The CDR3 totals 15 residues.